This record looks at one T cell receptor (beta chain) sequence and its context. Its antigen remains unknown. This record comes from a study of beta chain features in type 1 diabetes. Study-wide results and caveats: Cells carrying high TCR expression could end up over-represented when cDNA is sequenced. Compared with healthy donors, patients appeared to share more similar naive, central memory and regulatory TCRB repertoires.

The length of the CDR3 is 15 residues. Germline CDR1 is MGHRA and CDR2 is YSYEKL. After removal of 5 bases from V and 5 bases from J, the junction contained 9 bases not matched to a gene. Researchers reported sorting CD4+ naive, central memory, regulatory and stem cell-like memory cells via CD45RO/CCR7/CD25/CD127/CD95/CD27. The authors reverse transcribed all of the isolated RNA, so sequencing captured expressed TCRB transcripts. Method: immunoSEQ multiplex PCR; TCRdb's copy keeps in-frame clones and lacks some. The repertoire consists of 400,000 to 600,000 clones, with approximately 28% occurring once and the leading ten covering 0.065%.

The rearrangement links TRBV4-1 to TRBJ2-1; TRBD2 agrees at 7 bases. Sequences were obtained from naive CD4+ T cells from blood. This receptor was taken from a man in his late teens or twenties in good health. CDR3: CASSAGRPDHNEQFF. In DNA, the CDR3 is TGCGCCAGCAGCGCCGGGAGGCCGGACCACAATGAGCAGTTCTTC.